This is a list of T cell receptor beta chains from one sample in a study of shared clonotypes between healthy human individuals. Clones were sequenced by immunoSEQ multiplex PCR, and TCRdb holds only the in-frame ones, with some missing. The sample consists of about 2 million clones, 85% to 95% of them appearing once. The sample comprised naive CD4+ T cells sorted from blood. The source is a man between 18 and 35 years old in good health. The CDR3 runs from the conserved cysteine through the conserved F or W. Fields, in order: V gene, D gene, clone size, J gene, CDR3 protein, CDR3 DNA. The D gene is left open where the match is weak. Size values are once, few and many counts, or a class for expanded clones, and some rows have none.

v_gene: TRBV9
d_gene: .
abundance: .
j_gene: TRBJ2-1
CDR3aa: CASSVGIGSSEQFF
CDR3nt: TGTGCCAGCAGCGTAGGTATCGGATCAAGTGAGCAGTTCTTC

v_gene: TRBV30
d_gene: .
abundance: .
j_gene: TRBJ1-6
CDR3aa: CAWTPAVLRGDNSPLHF
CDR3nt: TGTGCCTGGACGCCCGCTGTCCTAAGGGGGGATAATTCACCCCTCCACTTT

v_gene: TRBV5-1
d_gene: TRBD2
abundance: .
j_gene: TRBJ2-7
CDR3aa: CASSPPGRAGTSYEQYF
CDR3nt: TGCGCCAGCTCTCCCCCTGGGAGGGCTGGTACCTCCTACGAGCAGTACTTC

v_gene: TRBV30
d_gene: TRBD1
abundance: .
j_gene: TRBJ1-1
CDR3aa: CAWSRTGAGSTEAFF
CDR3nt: TGTGCCTGGAGTCGGACAGGGGCAGGGAGCACTGAAGCTTTCTTT

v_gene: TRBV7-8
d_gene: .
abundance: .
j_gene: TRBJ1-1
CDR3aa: CASSLRGNTEAFF
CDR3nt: TGTGCCAGCAGCTTACGAGGAAACACTGAAGCTTTCTTT

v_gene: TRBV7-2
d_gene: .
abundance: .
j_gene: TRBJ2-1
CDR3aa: CASSFRASYNEQFF
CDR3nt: TGTGCCAGCAGCTTCAGGGCCTCCTACAATGAGCAGTTCTTC

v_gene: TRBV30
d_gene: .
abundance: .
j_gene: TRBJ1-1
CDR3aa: CAWSVGNTALEAFF
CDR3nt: TGTGCCTGGAGTGTCGGGAATACAGCGCTTGAAGCTTTCTTT

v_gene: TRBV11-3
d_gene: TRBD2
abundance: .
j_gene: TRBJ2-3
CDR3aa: CASSFSGERGDTQYF
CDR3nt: TGTGCCAGCAGCTTTAGCGGGGAGAGGGGCGATACGCAGTATTTT

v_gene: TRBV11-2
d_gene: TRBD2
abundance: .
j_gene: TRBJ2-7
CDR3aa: CASSSSGGNEQYF
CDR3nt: TGTGCCAGCAGCTCTAGCGGGGGGAACGAGCAGTACTTC

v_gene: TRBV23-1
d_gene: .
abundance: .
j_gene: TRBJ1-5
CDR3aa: CASSREGGSSNQPQHF
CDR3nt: TGCGCCAGCAGTCGGGAGGGGGGTTCGAGCAATCAGCCCCAGCATTTT

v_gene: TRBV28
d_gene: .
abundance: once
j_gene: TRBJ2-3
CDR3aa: CASSAGRNTDTQYF
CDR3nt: TGTGCCAGCAGTGCGGGACGAAACACAGATACGCAGTATTTT

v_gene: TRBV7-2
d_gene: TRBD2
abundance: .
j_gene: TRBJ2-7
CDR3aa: CASSLVLAGGGYEQYF
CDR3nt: TGTGCCAGCAGCTTAGTGCTAGCGGGAGGGGGGTACGAGCAGTACTTC

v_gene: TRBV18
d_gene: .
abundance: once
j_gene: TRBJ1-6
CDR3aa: CASSETGISSPLHF
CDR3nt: TGTGCCAGCTCGGAAACAGGGATAAGTTCACCCCTCCACTTT

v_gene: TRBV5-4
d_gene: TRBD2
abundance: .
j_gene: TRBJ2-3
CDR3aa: CASSLGTSGIWDTQYF
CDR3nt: TGTGCCAGCAGCTTGGGGACTAGCGGGATATGGGATACGCAGTATTTT

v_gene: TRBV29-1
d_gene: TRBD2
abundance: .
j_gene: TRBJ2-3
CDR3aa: CSVGGTSGRTDTQYF
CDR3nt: TGCAGCGTAGGAGGGACTAGCGGCCGCACAGATACGCAGTATTTT

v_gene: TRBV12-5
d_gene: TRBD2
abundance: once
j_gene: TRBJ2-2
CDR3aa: CASGPRTSGNTGELFF
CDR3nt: TGTGCTAGTGGTCCTCGGACTAGCGGGAACACCGGGGAGCTGTTTTTT

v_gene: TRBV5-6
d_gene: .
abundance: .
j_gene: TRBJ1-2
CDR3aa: CASTPAEGSPYGYTF
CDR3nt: TGTGCCAGCACCCCCGCGGAGGGGTCGCCCTATGGCTACACCTTC

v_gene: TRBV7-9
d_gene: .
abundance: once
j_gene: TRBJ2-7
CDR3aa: CAGNHTSYEQYF
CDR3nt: TGTGCCGGGAACCATACCTCCTACGAGCAGTACTTC

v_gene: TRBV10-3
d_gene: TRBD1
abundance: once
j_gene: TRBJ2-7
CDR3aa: CANRDSHTYEQYF
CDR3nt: TGTGCCAACCGGGACAGCCACACCTACGAGCAGTACTTC

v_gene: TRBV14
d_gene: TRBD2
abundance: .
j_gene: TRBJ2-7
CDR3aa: CASRVAGAYEQYF
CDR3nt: TGTGCCAGCCGGGTAGCGGGGGCTTACGAGCAGTACTTC

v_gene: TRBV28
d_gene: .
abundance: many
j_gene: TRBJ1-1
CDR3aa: CASSSLQGEAFF
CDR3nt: TGTGCCAGCAGTTCTCTACAGGGCGAAGCTTTCTTT

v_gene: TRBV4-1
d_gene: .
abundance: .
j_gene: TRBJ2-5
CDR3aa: CASSQGRRVGETQYF
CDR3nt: TGCGCCAGCAGCCAAGGGAGGCGCGTAGGGGAGACCCAGTACTTC

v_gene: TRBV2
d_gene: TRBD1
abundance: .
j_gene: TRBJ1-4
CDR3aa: CASRDRTEKLFF
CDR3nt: TGTGCCAGCCGGGACAGAACTGAAAAACTGTTTTTT

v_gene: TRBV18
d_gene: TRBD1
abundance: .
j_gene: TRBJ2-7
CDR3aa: CASSHDRVPYEQYF
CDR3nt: TGTGCCAGCTCCCATGACAGGGTTCCGTACGAGCAGTACTTC

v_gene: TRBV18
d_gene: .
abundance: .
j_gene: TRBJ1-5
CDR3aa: CASSPTGTSNQPQHF
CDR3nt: TGTGCCAGCTCACCAACAGGGACTAGCAATCAGCCCCAGCATTTT

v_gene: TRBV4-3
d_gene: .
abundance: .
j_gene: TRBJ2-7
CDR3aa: CASSQDTGKPYEQYF
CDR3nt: TGCGCCAGCAGCCAAGATACGGGGAAGCCCTACGAGCAGTACTTC

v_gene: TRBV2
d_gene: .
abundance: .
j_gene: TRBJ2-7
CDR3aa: CASSDVDEQYF
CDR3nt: TGTGCCAGCAGTGATGTGGACGAGCAGTACTTC